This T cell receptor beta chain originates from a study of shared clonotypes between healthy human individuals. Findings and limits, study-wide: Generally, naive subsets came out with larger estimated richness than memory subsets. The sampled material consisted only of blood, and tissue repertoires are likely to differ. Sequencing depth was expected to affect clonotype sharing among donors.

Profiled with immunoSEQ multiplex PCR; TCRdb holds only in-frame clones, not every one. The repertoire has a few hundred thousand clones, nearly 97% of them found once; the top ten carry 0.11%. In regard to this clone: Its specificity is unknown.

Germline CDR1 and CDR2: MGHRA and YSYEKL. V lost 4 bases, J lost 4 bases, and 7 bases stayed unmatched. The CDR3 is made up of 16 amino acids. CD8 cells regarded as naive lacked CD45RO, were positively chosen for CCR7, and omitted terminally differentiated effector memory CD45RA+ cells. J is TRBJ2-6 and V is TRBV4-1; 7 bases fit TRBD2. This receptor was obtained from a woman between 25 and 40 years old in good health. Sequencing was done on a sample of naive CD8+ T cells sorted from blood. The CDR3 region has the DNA TGCGCCAGCAGCCCTAGGGAGGGGCCCGGGGCCAACGTCCTGACTTTC. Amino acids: CASSPREGPGANVLTF.